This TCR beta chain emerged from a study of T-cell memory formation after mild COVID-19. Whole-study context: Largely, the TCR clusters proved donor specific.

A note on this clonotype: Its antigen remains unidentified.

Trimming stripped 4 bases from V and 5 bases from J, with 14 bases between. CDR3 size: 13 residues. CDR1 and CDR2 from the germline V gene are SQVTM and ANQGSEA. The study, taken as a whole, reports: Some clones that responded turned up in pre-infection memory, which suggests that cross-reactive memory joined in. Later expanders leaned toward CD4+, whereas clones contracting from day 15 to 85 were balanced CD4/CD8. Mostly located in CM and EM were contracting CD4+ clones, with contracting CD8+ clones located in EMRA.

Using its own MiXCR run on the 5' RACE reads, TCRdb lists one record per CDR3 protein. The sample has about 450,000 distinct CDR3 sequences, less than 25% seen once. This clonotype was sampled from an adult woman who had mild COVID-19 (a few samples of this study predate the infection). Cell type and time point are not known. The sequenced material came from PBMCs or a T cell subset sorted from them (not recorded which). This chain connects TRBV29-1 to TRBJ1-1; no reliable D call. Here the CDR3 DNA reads TGCAGCGTTGTTGGGGTAGGGATAACTGAAGCTTTCTTT. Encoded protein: CSVVGVGITEAFF.